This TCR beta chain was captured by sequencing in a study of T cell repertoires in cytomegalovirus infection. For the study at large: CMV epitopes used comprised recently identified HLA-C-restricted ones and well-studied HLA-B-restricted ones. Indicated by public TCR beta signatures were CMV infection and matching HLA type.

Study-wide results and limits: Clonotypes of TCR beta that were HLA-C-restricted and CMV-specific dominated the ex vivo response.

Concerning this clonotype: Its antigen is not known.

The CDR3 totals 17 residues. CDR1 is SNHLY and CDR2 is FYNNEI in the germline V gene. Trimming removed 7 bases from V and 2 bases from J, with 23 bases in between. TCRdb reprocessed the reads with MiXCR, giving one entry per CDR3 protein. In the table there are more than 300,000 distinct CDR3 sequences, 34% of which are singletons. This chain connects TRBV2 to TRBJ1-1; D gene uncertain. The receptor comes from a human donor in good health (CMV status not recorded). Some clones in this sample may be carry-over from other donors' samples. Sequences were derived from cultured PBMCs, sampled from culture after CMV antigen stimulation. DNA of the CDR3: TGTGCCAGCAATATCACGACCTGGATCATAACTAACACTGAAGCTTTCTTT. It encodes CASNITTWIITNTEAFF.